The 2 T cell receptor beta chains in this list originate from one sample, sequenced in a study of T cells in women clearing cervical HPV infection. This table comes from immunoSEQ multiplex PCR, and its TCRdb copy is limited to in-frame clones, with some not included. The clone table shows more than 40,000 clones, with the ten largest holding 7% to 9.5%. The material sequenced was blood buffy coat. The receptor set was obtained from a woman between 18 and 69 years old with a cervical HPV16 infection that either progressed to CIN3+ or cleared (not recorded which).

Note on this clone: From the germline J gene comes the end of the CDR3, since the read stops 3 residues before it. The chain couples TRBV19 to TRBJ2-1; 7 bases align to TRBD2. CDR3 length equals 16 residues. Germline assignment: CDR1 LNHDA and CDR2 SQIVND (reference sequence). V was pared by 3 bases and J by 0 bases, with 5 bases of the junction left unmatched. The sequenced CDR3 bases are TGTGCCAGTAGTATTCTAGCGGTAAGCTCCTACAATGAG. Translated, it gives CASSILAVSSYNE. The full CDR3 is CASSILAVSSYNEQFF.

Incomplete CDR3 DNA: TGCAGCGTTGAAGATCCTGCCAGATCCACCGGGGAG. This codes for CSVEDPARSTGE. The CDR3 in full is CSVEDPARSTGELFF. The chain carries TRBV29-1 and TRBJ2-2; D gene unclear. The read ends 3 residues shy of where the CDR3 ends; the end is completed using the germline J gene. The germline CDR1 and CDR2 sequences are SQVTM and ANQGSEA. The CDR3 loop spans 15 amino acids. V dropped 0 bases and J dropped 4 bases, with 12 bases sitting between them.